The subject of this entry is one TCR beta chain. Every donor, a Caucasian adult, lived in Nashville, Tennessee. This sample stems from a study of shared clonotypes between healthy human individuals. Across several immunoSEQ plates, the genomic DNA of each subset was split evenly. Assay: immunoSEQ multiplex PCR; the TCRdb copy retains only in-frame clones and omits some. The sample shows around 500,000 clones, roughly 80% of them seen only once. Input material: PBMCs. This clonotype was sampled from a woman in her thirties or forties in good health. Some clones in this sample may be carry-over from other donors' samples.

The CDR3 spells CASSVVAMNTEAFF. CDR3 DNA sequence: TGTGCCAGCAGCGTAGTCGCCATGAACACTGAAGCTTTCTTT. The V gene is TRBV9, the J gene TRBJ1-1; no clear D gene. Germline CDR1 reads SGDLS; CDR2 reads YYNGEE. This CDR3 contains 14 residues. The ends were cut back, 0 bases at V and 0 bases at J, with 6 bases in the middle.